This T cell receptor (beta chain) was recovered during a study of cytomegalovirus exposure and HLA in healthy donors. J was trimmed by 8 bases and V by 5 bases; bases with no gene match: 14. CDR1 and CDR2 from the germline V gene are MDHEN and SYDVKM. The CDR3 has 15 amino acids. Sequencing was performed with immunoSEQ multiplex PCR; in TCRdb, only in-frame clones are kept and a portion is missing. The sample holds under 200,000 clones; 85% to 90% are singletons and the top ten take 10%. These donors were members of the approximately 110-subject validation cohort, a group separate from the roughly 670-subject first cohort.

The chain combines TRBV28 with TRBJ2-7; 8 nucleotides match TRBD2. Sequenced input: PBMCs. This TCR was sampled from a woman younger than 35 in good health and CMV-seropositive. CDR3 sequence reads: CASSPPGSGALKQYF. The CDR3, as DNA: TGTGCCAGCAGTCCCCCCGGTAGCGGGGCTCTAAAGCAGTACTTC.